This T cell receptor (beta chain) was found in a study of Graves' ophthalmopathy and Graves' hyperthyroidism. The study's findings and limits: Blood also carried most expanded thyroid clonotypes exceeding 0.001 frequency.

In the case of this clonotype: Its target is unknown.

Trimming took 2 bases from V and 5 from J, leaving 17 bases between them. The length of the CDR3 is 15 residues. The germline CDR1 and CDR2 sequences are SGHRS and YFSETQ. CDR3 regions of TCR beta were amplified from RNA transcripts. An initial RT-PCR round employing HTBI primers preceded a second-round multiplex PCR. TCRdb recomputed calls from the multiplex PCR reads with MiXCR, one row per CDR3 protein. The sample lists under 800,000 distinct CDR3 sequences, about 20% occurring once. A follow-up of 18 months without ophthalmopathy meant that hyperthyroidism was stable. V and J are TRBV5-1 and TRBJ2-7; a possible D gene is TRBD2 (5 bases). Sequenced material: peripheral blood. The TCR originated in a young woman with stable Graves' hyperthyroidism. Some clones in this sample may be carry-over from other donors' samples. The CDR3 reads CASSFMAGSGHEQYF. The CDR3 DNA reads TGCGCCAGCAGCTTCATGGCGGGCTCCGGCCACGAGCAGTACTTC.